This T cell receptor (beta chain) was captured by sequencing in a study of shared clonotypes between healthy human individuals. Using immunoSEQ multiplex PCR, the repertoire was profiled, and TCRdb retains in-frame clones only, with some absent. Among approximately 100,000 clones, about 70% were seen once, and the ten largest hold approximately 25%. Germline CDR1 reads SGDLS; CDR2 reads YYNGEE. The V gene lost 0 bases and the J gene lost 3 bases, with 3 bases spanning the gap. The CDR3 has 13 residues. The receptor was derived from a woman aged 25-40 years in good health. V gene TRBV9 combines with J gene TRBJ2-2; D remains ambiguous. The sequenced sample was memory CD8+ T cells sorted from blood. Subset denoted: CD45RO+ cells pooled with CCR7-negative TemRA cells. The CDR3 region is CASSVVYTGELFF. CDR3 coding DNA: TGTGCCAGCAGCGTAGTATACACCGGGGAGCTGTTTTTT.